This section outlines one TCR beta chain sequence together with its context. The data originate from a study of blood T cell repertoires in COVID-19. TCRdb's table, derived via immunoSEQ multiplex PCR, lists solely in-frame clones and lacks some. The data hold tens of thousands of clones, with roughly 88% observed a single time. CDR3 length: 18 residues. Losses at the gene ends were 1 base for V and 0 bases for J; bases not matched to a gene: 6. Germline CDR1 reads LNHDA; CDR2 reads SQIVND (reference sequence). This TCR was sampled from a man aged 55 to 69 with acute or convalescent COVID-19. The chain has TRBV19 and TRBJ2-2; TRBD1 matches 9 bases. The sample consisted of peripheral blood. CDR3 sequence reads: CASSIGQGVRANTGELFF. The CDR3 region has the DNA TGTGCCAGTAGTATAGGACAGGGGGTAAGAGCGAACACCGGGGAGCTGTTTTTT.